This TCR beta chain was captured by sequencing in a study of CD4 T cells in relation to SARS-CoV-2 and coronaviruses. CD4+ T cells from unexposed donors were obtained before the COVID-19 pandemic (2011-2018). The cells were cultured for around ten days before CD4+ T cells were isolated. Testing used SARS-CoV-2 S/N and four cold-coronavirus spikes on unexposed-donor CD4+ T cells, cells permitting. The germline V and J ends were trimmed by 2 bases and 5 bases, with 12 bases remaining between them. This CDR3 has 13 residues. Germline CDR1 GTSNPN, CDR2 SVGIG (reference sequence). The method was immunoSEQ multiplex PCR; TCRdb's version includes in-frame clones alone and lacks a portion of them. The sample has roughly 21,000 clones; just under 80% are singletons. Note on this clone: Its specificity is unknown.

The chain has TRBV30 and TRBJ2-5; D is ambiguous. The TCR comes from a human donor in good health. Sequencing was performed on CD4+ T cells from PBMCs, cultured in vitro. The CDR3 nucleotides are TGTGCCTGGAGTTGGGGTTCGCGGGAGACCCAGTACTTC. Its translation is CAWSWGSRETQYF.